A selection of T cell receptor beta chains follows, all from one sample in a study of T cell responses to AZD1222 COVID-19 vaccine. The method was immunoSEQ multiplex PCR; TCRdb's version includes in-frame clones alone and lacks a portion of them. This table has 150,000 or so clones, less than 95% appearing once. The sequencing used peripheral blood, collected on day 0 of AZD1222 vaccination. The receptors here all came from an adult in good health. The conserved cysteine and the conserved F or W are not part of the CDR3 here.

V: TRBV27; CDR3: ASSSTTGVYGYT
V: TRBV28; CDR3: ASRKEGALNSPLH
V: TRBV6-5; CDR3: ASSYLLAGGYEQY
V: TRBV19; CDR3: ASSLGNYGYT
V: TRBV10-3; CDR3: AMTDSSGANVLT
V: TRBV14; CDR3: ASSQDKYLSTDTQY
V: TRBV19; CDR3: ASSIVPNYGYT
V: TRBV5-1; CDR3: ASSLVGQGVGNEQF
V: TRBV7-3; CDR3: ASSLLSGGNYEQY
V: TRBV27; CDR3: ASSPITRGNEKLF
V: TRBV28; CDR3: ANRAGTKNEQF
V: TRBV25-1; CDR3: ASSSTGWMVETEAF
V: TRBV28; CDR3: ASSWTNTDTQY
V: TRBV19; CDR3: ASSLLDPGQGYSNQPQH
V: TRBV4-2; CDR3: ASSQGTGENVPGELF
V: TRBV4-1; CDR3: ASSQEVLWRGRTDTQY
V: TRBV27; CDR3: ASSFLGEEDEQY
V: TRBV5-4; CDR3: ASSLRPRKGIYEQY
V: TRBV24-1; CDR3: ATSDERHFTQY
V: TRBV11-3; CDR3: ASSYVGWPEDNEQF
V: TRBV6-1; CDR3: ASSEAADYEQY
V: TRBV21-1; CDR3: ASSKISDWLNTGELF
V: TRBV5-1; CDR3: ASSLDNGGSYNEQF
V: TRBV28; CDR3: ATPDSNTGELF
V: TRBV25-1; CDR3: ASSDGPGLEKNNEQF
V: TRBV7-2; CDR3: ASSLEGRRVRDTQY
V: TRBV25-1; CDR3: ASSPEGARGTEAF
V: TRBV20-1; CDR3: SASPRVAGGLTNEQF
V: TRBV7-9; CDR3: ASSTTGTSEIYEQY
V: TRBV28; CDR3: ASTPEGAGDQPQH
V: TRBV27; CDR3: ASSFSGQGYEQY
V: TRBV4-3; CDR3: ASSQDSGVYGYT
V: TRBV14; CDR3: ASSQEFQGGNEQF
V: TRBV5-1; CDR3: ASRPRPGNQETQY
V: TRBV29-1; CDR3: SARDGGLYTDTQY
V: TRBV4-1; CDR3: ASSTQRDTPWSGSYNEQF
V: TRBV7-7; CDR3: ASSPQLGTGELF
V: TRBV5-6; CDR3: ASSLKPGQGSTGELF
V: TRBV19; CDR3: ASSMGSGPYNEQF
V: TRBV19; CDR3: ASSIGKYSNQPQH
V: TRBV27; CDR3: ASSFGTGANEQY
V: TRBV5-1; CDR3: ASSLDHQTGTGSGYT
V: TRBV28; CDR3: ASRGPGPNNQPQH
V: TRBV7-2; CDR3: ASSSSGGMNTEAF
V: TRBV10-3; CDR3: AISGGTGAALNTEAF
V: TRBV6-5; CDR3: ASSLQETQY
V: TRBV6-2/TRBV6-3; CDR3: ASSYPGKNTEAF
V: TRBV4-3; CDR3: ASSHSPGEGTQY
V: TRBV5-1; CDR3: ASRFEGSLAKNIQY
V: TRBV28; CDR3: ASSTDRNTEAF
V: TRBV19; CDR3: ASSIVTSGSDPGELF
V: TRBV2; CDR3: ASKTEGRGYT
V: TRBV14; CDR3: ASSQGGSIEQY
V: TRBV25-1; CDR3: ASSDPETERLAKNIQY
V: TRBV3-1/TRBV3-2; CDR3: ASSQDEEVETQY
V: TRBV5-6; CDR3: ASSPDSRVGYT
V: TRBV28; CDR3: ASTPASSGANVLT
V: TRBV21-1; CDR3: ASSAGQISEKYQPQH
V: TRBV7-2; CDR3: ASSFLTSKNEQF